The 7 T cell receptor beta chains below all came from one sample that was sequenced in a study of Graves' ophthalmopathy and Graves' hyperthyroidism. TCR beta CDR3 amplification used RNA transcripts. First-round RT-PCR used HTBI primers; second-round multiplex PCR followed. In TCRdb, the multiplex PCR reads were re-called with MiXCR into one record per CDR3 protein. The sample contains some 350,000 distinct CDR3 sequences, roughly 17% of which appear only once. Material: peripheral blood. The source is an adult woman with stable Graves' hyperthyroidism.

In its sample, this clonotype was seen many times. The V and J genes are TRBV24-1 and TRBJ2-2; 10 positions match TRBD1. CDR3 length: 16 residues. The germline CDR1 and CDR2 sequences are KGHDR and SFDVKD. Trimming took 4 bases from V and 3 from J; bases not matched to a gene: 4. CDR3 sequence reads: CATSDSGTGDTGELFF. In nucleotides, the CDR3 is TGTGCCACCAGTGACTCCGGGACAGGGGACACCGGGGAGCTGTTTTTT.

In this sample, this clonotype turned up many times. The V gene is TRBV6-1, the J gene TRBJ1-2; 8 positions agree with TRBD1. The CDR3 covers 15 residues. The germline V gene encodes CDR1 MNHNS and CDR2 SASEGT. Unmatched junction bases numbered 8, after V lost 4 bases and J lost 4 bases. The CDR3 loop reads CASSVSGGSGYGYTF. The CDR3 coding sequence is TGTGCCAGCAGTGTATCAGGGGGCTCGGGCTATGGCTACACCTTC.

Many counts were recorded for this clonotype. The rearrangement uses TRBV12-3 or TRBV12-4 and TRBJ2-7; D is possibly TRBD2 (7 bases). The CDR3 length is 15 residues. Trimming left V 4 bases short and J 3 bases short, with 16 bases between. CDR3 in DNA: TGTGCCAGCAGTTGGGGGAGGGGGTTTGGCTACGAGCAGTACTTC. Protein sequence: CASSWGRGFGYEQYF.

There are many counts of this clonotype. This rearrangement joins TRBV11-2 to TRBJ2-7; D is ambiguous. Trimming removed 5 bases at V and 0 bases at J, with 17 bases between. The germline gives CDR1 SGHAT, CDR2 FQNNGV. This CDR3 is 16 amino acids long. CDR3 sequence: CASSPLGRASSYEQYF. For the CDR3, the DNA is TGTGCCAGCAGCCCCCTTGGTCGGGCGAGCTCCTACGAGCAGTACTTC.

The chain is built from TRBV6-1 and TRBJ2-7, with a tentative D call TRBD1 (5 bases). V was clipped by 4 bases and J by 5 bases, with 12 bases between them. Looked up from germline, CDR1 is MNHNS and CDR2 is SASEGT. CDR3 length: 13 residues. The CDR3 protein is CASSAGRVDEQYF. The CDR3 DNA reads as TGTGCCAGCAGTGCAGGGCGAGTGGACGAGCAGTACTTC.

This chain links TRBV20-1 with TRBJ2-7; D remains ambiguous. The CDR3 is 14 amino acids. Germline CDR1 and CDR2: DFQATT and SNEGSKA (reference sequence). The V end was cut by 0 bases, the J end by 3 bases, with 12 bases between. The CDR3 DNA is TGCAGTGCTAGAGATCGGGCAGGTGTCTACGAGCAGTACTTC. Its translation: CSARDRAGVYEQYF.

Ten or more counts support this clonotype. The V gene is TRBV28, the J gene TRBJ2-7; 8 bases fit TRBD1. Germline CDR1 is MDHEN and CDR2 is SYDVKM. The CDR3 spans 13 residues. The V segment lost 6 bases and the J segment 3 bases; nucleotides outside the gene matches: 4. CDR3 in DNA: TGTGCCAGCAGGCAGGGGGCGGTCTACGAGCAGTACTTC. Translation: CASRQGAVYEQYF. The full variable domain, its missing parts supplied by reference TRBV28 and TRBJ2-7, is DVKVTQSSRYLVKRTGEKVFLECVQDMDHENMFWYRQDPGLGLRLIYFSYDVKMKEKGDIPEGYSVSREKKERFSLILESASTNQTSMYLCASRQGAVYEQYFGPGTRLTVT.